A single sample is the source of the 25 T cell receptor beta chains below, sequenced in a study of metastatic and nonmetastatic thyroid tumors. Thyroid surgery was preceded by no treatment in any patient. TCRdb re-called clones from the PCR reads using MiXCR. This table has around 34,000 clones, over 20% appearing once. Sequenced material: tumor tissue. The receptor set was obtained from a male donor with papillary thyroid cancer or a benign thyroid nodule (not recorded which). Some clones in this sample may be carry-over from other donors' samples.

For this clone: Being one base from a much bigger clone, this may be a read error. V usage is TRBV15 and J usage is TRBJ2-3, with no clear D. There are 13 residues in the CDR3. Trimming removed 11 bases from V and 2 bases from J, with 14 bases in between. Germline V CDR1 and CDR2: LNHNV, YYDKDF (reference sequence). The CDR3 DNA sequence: TGTGCCTCGGGCAGACCTATCACAGATACGCAGTATTTT. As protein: CASGRPITDTQYF.

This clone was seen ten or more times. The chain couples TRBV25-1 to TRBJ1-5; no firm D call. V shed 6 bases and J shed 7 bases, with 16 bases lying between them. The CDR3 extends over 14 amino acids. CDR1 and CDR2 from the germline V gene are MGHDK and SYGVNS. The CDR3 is CASRKTYGGQPQHF. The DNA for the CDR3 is TGTGCCAGCAGGAAAACATATGGTGGACAGCCCCAGCATTTT.

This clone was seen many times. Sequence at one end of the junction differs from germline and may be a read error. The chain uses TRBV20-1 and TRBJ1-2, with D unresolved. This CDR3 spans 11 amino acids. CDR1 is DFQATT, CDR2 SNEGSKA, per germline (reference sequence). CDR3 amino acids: CGALEDYGYTF. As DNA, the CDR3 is TGCGGTGCCCTCGAAGACTATGGCTACACCTTC.

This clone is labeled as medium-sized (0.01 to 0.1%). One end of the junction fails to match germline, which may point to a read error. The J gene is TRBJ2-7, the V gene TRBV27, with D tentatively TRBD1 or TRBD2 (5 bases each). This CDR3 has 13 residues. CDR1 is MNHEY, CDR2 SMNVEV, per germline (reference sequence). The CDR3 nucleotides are TGTGCCAGCAGTTCAGGGAGTTCCTTCGAGCAGTACTTC. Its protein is CASSSGSSFEQYF.

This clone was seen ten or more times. The CDR3 here is CASSPAGAYEQYF. The CDR3 DNA follows: TGTGCCAGCTCACCGGCAGGGGCCTACGAGCAGTACTTC. The V and J genes are TRBV18 and TRBJ2-7, with D tentatively TRBD1 (6 bases). V lost 3 bases, J lost 2 bases, and 8 bases lay in between. Germline assignment: CDR1 KGHSH and CDR2 LQKENI. This CDR3 comprises 13 residues.

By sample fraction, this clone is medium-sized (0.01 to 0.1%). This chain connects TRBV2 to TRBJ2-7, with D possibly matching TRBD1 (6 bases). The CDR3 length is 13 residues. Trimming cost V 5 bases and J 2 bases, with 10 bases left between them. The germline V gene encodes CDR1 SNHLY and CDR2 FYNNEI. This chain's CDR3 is CASSWDTTYEQYF. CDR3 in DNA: TGTGCCAGCAGTTGGGACACTACCTACGAGCAGTACTTC.

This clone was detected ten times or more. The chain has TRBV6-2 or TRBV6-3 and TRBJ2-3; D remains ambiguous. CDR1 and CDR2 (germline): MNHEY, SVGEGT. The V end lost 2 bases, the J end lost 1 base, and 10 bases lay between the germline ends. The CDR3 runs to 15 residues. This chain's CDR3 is CASSYRSGGTDTQYF. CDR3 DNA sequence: TGTGCCAGCAGTTACAGGTCGGGCGGCACAGATACGCAGTATTTT.

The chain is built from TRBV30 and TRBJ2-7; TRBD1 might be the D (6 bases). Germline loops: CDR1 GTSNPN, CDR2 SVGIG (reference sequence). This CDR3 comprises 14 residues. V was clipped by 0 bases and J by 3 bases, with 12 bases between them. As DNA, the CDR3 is TGTGCCTGGAGTGTGGGCAGGGGTATCTACGAGCAGTACTTC. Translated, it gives CAWSVGRGIYEQYF.

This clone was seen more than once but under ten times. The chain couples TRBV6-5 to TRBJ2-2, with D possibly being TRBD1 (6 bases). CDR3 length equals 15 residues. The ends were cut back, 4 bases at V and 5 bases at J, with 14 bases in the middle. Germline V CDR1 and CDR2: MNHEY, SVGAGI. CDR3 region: CASSFRYRVTGELFF. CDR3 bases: TGTGCCAGCAGTTTCCGGTACAGGGTTACCGGGGAGCTGTTTTTT.

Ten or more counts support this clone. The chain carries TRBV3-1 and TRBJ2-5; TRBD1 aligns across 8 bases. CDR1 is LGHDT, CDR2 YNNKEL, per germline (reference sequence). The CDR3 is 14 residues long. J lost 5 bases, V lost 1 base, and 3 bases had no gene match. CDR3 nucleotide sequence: TGTGCCAGCAGCCAAGCCGGACAGGGTGAGACCCAGTACTTC. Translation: CASSQAGQGETQYF.

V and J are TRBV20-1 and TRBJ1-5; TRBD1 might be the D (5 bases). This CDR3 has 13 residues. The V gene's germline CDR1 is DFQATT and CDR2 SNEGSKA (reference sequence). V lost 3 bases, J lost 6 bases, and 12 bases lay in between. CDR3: CSASWGVGQPQHF. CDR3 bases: TGCAGTGCTAGTTGGGGGGTCGGTCAGCCCCAGCATTTT.

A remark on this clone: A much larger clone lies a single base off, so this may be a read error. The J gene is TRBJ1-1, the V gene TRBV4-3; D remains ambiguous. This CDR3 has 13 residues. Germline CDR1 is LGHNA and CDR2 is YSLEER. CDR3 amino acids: CAGSQVLNTEAFF. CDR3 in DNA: TGCGCCGGCAGCCAAGTACTGAACACTGAAGCTTTCTTT.

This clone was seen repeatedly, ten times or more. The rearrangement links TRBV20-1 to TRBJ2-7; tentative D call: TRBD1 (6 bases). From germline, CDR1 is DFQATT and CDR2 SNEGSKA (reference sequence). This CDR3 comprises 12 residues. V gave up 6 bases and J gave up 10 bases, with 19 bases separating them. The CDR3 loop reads CSAPGTPSAQYF. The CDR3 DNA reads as TGCAGTGCGCCCGGGACACCCTCCGCCCAGTACTTC.

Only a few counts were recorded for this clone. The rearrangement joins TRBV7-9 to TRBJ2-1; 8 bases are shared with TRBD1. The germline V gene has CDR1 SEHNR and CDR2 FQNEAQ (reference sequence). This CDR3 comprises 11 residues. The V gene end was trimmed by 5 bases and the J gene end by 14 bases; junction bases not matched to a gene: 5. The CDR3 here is CASSEGTGEFF. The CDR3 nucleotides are TGTGCCAGCAGCGAGGGGACAGGCGAGTTCTTC.

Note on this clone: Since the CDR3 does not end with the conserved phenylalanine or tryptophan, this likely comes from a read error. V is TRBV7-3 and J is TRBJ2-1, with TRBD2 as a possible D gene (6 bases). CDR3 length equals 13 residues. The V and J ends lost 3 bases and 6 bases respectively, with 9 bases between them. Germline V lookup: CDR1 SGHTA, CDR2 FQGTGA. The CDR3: CASSLEGLNEQFL. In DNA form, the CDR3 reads TGTGCCAGCAGCTTGGAGGGTCTCAATGAGCAGTTCCTC.

The CDR3 here is CASRSPGTRKATFYEQYF. DNA of the CDR3: TGTGCCAGCAGGTCACCCGGGACTAGGAAAGCTACCTTCTACGAGCAGTACTTC. The chain employs TRBV11-1 and TRBJ2-7; TRBD2 matches 8 bases. The CDR3 is 18 residues long. V lost 6 bases, J lost 3 bases, and 19 bases stayed unmatched. Looked up from germline, CDR1 is SGHAT and CDR2 is FQDESV (reference sequence).

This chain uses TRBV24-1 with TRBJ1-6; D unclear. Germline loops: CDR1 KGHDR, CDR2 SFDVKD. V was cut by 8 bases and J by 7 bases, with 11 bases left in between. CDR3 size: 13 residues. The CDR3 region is CATKGWQNSPLHF. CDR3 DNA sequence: TGTGCCACCAAAGGTTGGCAGAATTCACCCCTCCACTTT.

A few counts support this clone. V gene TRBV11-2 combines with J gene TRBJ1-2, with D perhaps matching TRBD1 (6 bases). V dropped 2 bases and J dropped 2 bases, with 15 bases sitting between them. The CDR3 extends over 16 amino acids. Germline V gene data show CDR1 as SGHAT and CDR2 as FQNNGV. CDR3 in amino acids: CASSLWAGGANYGYTF. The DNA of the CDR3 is TGTGCCAGCAGCTTATGGGCCGGGGGCGCGAACTATGGCTACACCTTC.

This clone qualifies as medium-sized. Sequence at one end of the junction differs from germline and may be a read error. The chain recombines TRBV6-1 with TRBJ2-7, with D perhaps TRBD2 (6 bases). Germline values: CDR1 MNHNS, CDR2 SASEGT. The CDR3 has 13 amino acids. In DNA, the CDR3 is TGTGCCAGCAGTAACGAAGCCGGGACTCCAAGTCGGTTC. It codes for CASSNEAGTPSRF.

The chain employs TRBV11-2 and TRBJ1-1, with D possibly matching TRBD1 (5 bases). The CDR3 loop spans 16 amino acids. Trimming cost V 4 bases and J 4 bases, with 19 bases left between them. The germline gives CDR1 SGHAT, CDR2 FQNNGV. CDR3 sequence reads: CASSSRSGTRGTEAFF. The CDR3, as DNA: TGTGCCAGCAGCTCGAGAAGCGGGACCCGGGGCACTGAAGCTTTCTTT.

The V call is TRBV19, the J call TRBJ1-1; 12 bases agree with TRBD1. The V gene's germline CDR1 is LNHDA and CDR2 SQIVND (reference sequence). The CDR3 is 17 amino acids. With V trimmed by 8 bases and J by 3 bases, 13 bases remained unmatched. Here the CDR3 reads CASRPRDRGRLDTEAFF. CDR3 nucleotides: TGTGCCAGTCGGCCCCGGGACAGGGGGCGTCTGGACACTGAAGCTTTCTTT.

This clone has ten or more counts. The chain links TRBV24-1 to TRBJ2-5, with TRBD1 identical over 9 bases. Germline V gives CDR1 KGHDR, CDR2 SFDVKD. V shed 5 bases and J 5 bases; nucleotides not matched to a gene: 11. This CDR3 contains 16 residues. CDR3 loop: CATSAGDREGRETQYF. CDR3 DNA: TGTGCCACCAGTGCGGGGGACAGGGAAGGGAGGGAGACCCAGTACTTC.

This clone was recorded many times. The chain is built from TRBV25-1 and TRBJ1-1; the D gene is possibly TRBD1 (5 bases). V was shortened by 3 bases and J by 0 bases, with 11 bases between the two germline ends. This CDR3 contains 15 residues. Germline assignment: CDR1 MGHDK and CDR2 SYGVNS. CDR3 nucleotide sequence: TGTGCCAGCAGTGACCTTAGAGGGGTGAACACTGAAGCTTTCTTT. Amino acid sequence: CASSDLRGVNTEAFF.

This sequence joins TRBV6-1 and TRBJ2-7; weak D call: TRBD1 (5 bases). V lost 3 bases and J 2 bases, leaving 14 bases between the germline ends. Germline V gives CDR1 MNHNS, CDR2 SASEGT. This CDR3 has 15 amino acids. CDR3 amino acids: CASSEDTLTPYEQYF. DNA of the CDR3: TGTGCCAGCAGTGAGGACACGCTGACTCCCTACGAGCAGTACTTC.

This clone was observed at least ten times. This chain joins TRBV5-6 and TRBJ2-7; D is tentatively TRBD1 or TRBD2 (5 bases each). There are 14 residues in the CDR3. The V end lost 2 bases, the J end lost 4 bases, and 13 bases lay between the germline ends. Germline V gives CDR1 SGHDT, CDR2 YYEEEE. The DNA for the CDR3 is TGTGCCAGCAGCTTTGGGACCGGATATTACGAGCAGTACTTC. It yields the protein CASSFGTGYYEQYF.